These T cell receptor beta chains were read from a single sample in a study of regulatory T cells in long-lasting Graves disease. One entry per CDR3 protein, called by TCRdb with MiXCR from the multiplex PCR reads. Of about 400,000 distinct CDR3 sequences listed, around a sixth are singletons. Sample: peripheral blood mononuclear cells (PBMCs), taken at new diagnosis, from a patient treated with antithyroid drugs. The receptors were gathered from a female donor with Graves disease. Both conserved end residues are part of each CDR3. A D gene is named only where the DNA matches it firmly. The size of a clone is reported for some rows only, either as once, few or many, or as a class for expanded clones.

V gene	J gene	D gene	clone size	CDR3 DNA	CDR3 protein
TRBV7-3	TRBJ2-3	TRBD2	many	TGTGCCAGCAGCCATAGCGGGGGGCCGGCAGATACGCAGTATTTT	CASSHSGGPADTQYF
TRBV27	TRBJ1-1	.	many	TGTGCCAGCAGTTTAGAAGGCAGGAGGAACACTGAAGCTTTCTTT	CASSLEGRRNTEAFF
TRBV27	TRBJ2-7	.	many	TGTGCCAGCAGTAGACACCGATGGAAGCTCCCTTTTTTATACGAGCAGTACTTC	CASSRHRWKLPFLYEQYF
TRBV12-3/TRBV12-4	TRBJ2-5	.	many	TGTGCCAGCAGTTTCAGTTTGCGAGAGACCCAGTACTTC	CASSFSLRETQYF
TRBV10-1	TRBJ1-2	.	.	TGCGCCAGCAGTGAGTCTCTGGACAAGTACACCTTC	CASSESLDKYTF
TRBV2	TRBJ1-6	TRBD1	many	TGTGCCAGCAGTGAAATGGCAGGGGGCTCTTCACCCCTCCACTTT	CASSEMAGGSSPLHF
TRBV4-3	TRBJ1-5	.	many	TGCGCCAGCAGCCAATGGCTCGGGATGAGCAATCAGCCCCAGCATTTT	CASSQWLGMSNQPQHF
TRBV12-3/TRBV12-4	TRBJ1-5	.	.	TGTGCCAGCAGCACGTGGCTGGGGCAGCCCCAGCATTTT	CASSTWLGQPQHF
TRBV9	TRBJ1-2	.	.	TGTGCCAGCAGCGTAGCAGGAGAGAACTATGGCTACACCTTC	CASSVAGENYGYTF
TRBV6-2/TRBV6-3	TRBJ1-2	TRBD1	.	TGTGCCAGCAGCCCACAGGGGGCTCAAATGAATTACTATGGCTACACCTTC	CASSPQGAQMNYYGYTF
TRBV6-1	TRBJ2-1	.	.	TGTGCCAGCAGTGAGGACTACAACAATGAGCAGTTCTTC	CASSEDYNNEQFF
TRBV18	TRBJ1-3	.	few	TGTGCCAGCTCACCAGCCTGGAATTCTGGAAACACCATATATTTT	CASSPAWNSGNTIYF
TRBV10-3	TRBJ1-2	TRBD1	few	TGTGCCATCAGTGAGACCGGGACAGGCTATGGCTACACCTTC	CAISETGTGYGYTF
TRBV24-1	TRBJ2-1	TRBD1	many	TGTGCCACCAGTGACAGGACAGGGACGAATGAGCAGTTCTTC	CATSDRTGTNEQFF
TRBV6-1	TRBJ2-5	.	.	TGTGCCAGCAGTGAAGCGGCGGACAGCCCTCGTTCCCAGTACTTC	CASSEAADSPRSQYF
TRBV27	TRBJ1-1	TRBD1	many	TGTGCCAGCGGAGCACTGAACAGGGGGCGAGGAGAAGCTTTCTTT	CASGALNRGRGEAFF
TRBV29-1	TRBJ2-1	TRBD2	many	TGCAGCGTTGCCTTTAGCGGGGGGGCCTCGAGCTCCTACAATGAGCAGTTCTTC	CSVAFSGGASSSYNEQFF
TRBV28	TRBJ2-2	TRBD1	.	TGTGCCAGCAGTGGACAGGGTCCAGCCACCGGGGAGCTGTTTTTT	CASSGQGPATGELFF
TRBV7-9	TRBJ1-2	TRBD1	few	TGTGCCAGCAGCTTAGGGACAGGGAATAACTATGGCTACACCTTC	CASSLGTGNNYGYTF
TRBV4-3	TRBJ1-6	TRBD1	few	TGCGCCAGCAGCCAAGAAATTGCAGGGGGTAATTCACCCCTCCACTTT	CASSQEIAGGNSPLHF
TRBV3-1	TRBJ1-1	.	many	TGTGCCAGCAGACCCACCAGGGAGGGAACTGAAGCTTTCTTT	CASRPTREGTEAFF
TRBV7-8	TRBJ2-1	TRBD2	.	TGTGCCAGCAGCTTAGCGCTAGCGGGAGGGCTGAATGAGCAGTTCTTC	CASSLALAGGLNEQFF
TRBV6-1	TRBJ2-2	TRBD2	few	TGTGCCAGCAGCTCGAGGGGGACTAGCGCCCTCGGGGAGCTGTTTTTT	CASSSRGTSALGELFF
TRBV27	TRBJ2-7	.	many	TGTGCCAGCAGTTCGAACCGGGACCCTACCTACGAGCAGTACTTC	CASSSNRDPTYEQYF
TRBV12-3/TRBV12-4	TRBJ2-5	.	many	TGTGCCAGCAGCAACCCTGGGGAGACCCAGTACTTC	CASSNPGETQYF
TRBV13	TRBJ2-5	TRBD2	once	TGTGCCAGCAGCCCGCTAGCGGGGGGGCCTCAGGGAGAGACCCAGTACTTC	CASSPLAGGPQGETQYF
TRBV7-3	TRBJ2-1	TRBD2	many	TGTGCCAGCAGCTTAACGGGGCGGGGGGGCTACAATGAGCAGTTCTTC	CASSLTGRGGYNEQFF
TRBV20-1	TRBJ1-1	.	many	TGCAGTGCTAAAAGGACAGATCGGAACACTGAAGCTTTCTTT	CSAKRTDRNTEAFF
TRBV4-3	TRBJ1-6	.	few	TGCGCCAGCAGCCAAGATAACAGGGTCGGTTCACCCCTCCACTTT	CASSQDNRVGSPLHF
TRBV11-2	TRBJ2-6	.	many	TGTGCCAGCAGCTTAGTAGGAGATCTTCCGGGATTGGTGGCTGGGGCCAACGTCCTGACTTTC	CASSLVGDLPGLVAGANVLTF
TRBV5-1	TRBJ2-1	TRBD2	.	TGCGCCAGCAGCTTGACCAGCGGGGGGGTGGGTGAGCAGTTCTTC	CASSLTSGGVGEQFF
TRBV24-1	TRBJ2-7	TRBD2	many	TGTGCCACCAGTGACATAGGGACTAGCGGGGCCTACGAGCAGTACTTC	CATSDIGTSGAYEQYF